The 25 T cell receptor beta chains given below trace back to one sample, sequenced in a study of monozygotic twins with inflammatory bowel disease. TCRdb reprocessed the 5' RACE reads and keeps a single row for each CDR3 protein, giving no DNA. This table lists more than 300,000 distinct CDR3 sequences. Source material: blood. These receptors were collected from a human donor with ulcerative colitis or Crohn's disease, or a healthy co-twin of an affected twin (not recorded which).

The chain recombines TRBV7-2 with TRBJ2-5; without DNA, the TCRdb call of TRBD2 cannot be checked. The CDR3 extends over 14 amino acids. Germline V CDR1 and CDR2: SGHTA, FQGNSA. The CDR3 here is CASSFSTGTETQYF.

The V and J genes are TRBV27 and TRBJ2-2. This CDR3 spans 15 amino acids. In germline, CDR1 is MNHEY, CDR2 SMNVEV (reference sequence). The CDR3 sequence is CASSLSWANTGELFF.

The chain uses TRBV11-1 and TRBJ1-1. Germline V gene data show CDR1 as SGHAT and CDR2 as FQDESV (reference sequence). The CDR3 runs 13 residues. CDR3 sequence reads: CASSLVADTEAFF.

The CDR3 protein is CSAQVVGVGNQPQHF. This chain connects TRBV29-1 to TRBJ1-5. CDR1 is SQVTM and CDR2 is ANQGSEA in the germline V gene. The CDR3 totals 15 residues.

The chain employs TRBV6-5 and TRBJ1-3; TCRdb's assignment of TRBD1 cannot be checked, as there is no DNA. This CDR3 is built from 16 residues. Germline V gene lookup returns CDR1 MNHEY and CDR2 SVGAGI. The CDR3 loop reads CASSYRTGPSGNTIYF.

V usage is TRBV7-2 and J usage is TRBJ1-3. The V gene's germline CDR1 is SGHTA and CDR2 FQGNSA. This CDR3 has 16 residues. The chain's CDR3 is CASSLALRGSGNTIYF. The full variable domain, with the rest looked up from reference TRBV7-2 and TRBJ1-3, is GAGVSQSPSNKVTEKGKDVELRCDPISGHTALYWYRQSLGQGLEFLIYFQGNSAPDKSGLPSDRFSAERTGGSVSTLTIQRTQQEDSAVYLCASSLALRGSGNTIYFGEGSWLTVV.

V usage is TRBV29-1 and J usage is TRBJ2-6; TCRdb selects TRBD1, and the lack of DNA leaves this call unchecked. The germline gives CDR1 SQVTM, CDR2 ANQGSEA. The CDR3 consists of 17 residues. CDR3 sequence reads: CSVKSRQGAAGANVLTF.

This chain joins TRBV20-1 and TRBJ2-7; TCRdb's D call, TRBD2, is unchecked because there is no DNA. Germline values: CDR1 DFQATT, CDR2 SNEGSKA (reference sequence). The CDR3 has 15 amino acids. CDR3 protein: CSAPKRADTSYEQYF.

The rearrangement uses TRBV20-1 and TRBJ2-2; TCRdb gives TRBD2 as the D gene, but with no DNA this cannot be confirmed. Germline loops: CDR1 DFQATT, CDR2 SNEGSKA (reference sequence). This CDR3 is built from 14 residues. The CDR3 protein is CSARGGANTGELFF.

This sequence joins TRBV27 and TRBJ2-5; without DNA, the TCRdb call of TRBD1 cannot be checked. The CDR3 runs to 14 residues. The germline CDR1 and CDR2 sequences are MNHEY and SMNVEV (reference sequence). CDR3 sequence reads: CASNRQGTRETQYF.

The rearrangement links TRBV9 to TRBJ1-1; TCRdb designates TRBD1, a call that cannot be tested without DNA. CDR1 and CDR2 (germline): SGDLS, YYNGEE. CDR3 size: 15 residues. The CDR3 is CASSAPDRPNTEAFF.

This sequence joins TRBV7-8 and TRBJ2-3; TCRdb gives TRBD1 as the D gene, but with no DNA this cannot be confirmed. CDR1 and CDR2 from the germline V gene are SGHVS and FQNEAQ. There are 16 residues in the CDR3. The CDR3 reads CASSFVSQGGTDTQYF.

The chain employs TRBV3-1 and TRBJ2-1; as DNA is missing, the TRBD2 call by TCRdb cannot be tested. Germline V gene data show CDR1 as LGHDT and CDR2 as YNNKEL (reference sequence). This CDR3 region has 16 residues. CDR3: CASSQGLAGGDNEQFF.

This sequence joins TRBV12-3 or TRBV12-4 and TRBJ2-1. The CDR3 runs to 12 residues. Here the CDR3 reads CASSLLNGEQFF.

V and J are TRBV5-6 and TRBJ2-2. Germline V gene lookup returns CDR1 SGHDT and CDR2 YYEEEE. The CDR3 is 14 amino acids. The chain's CDR3 is CASSLEVSTGELFF.

The gene calls are TRBV27 and TRBJ2-1; absent DNA, TCRdb's TRBD2 call cannot be checked. CDR1 is MNHEY and CDR2 is SMNVEV in the germline V gene (reference sequence). The CDR3 spans 17 residues. This CDR3 reads CASSLGTSGGIGNEQFF.

The rearrangement uses TRBV7-2 and TRBJ1-2; without DNA, the TCRdb call of TRBD1 cannot be checked. Germline lookup yields CDR1 SGHTA and CDR2 FQGNSA. The CDR3 spans 14 residues. The chain's CDR3 is CASSSHTGGYGYTF.

The rearrangement joins TRBV29-1 to TRBJ2-7. The CDR3 covers 12 residues. Germline CDR1 reads SQVTM; CDR2 reads ANQGSEA. CDR3 loop: CSVELGSYEQYF.

The V and J genes are TRBV24-1 and TRBJ1-5; as DNA is missing, the TRBD1 call by TCRdb cannot be tested. The CDR3 covers 13 residues. CDR1 is KGHDR, CDR2 SFDVKD, per germline. CDR3 protein: CATSAGGNQPQHF.

J is TRBJ1-1 and V is TRBV14; lacking DNA, the TRBD1 call made by TCRdb goes unchecked. Germline CDR1 reads SGHDN; CDR2 reads FVKESK. This CDR3 is 14 amino acids long. CDR3 protein: CASSPPGMNTEAFF.

This chain connects TRBV5-1 to TRBJ2-7; TCRdb picks TRBD1, but there is no DNA to check that call. Per germline, CDR1 SGHRS and CDR2 YFSETQ. The CDR3 is 15 amino acids. CDR3 loop: CASSLGDDRDYEQYF.

The chain combines TRBV6-5 with TRBJ2-7; the D call from TCRdb, TRBD2, cannot be confirmed without DNA. This CDR3 is 15 amino acids long. Germline CDR1 and CDR2: MNHEY and SVGAGI. CDR3 protein: CASSYSGSGTYEQYF.

The chain is built from TRBV10-3 and TRBJ2-3. CDR3 length: 13 amino acids. Looked up from germline, CDR1 is ENHRY and CDR2 is SYGVKD. CDR3 sequence: CAISDVNPESQYF.

This rearrangement joins TRBV7-2 to TRBJ2-7. This CDR3 region has 14 residues. Germline lookup yields CDR1 SGHTA and CDR2 FQGNSA. The CDR3 sequence: CASSLRRSRYEQYF.

The V and J genes are TRBV29-1 and TRBJ2-2; TCRdb gives TRBD1 as the D gene, but with no DNA this cannot be confirmed. From germline, CDR1 is SQVTM and CDR2 ANQGSEA. The CDR3 totals 17 residues. The chain's CDR3 is CSVAGQGAVWNTGELFF.